This T cell receptor (beta chain) was recorded in a study of Ad26.COV2.S vaccination and SARS-CoV-2 variants. Study details: Intramuscular Ad26.COV2.S doses were given once or twice, 56 days apart.

Comments on this clone: A junction end diverges from the germline sequence, so it may reflect a read error.

The V gene's germline CDR1 is MNHEY and CDR2 SMNVEV (reference sequence). The CDR3 has 15 residues. The assay was immunoSEQ multiplex PCR, and TCRdb's table has in-frame clones only and misses some. The table lists 380,000 or so clones, 83% of them singletons. The treatment: about 20 received Ad26.COV2.S at low or high dose, single or two shots; several received placebo; per-sample allocation not given. Sample collection was performed on day 63 after the first vaccine or placebo injection. Specimen: peripheral blood, collected in a trial of Ad26.COV2.S vaccine versus placebo. The sequence was collected from a person between 18 and 65 years old who received the Ad26.COV2.S COVID-19 vaccine or a placebo. The chain joins TRBV27 to TRBJ2-3, with 7 positions matching TRBD2. The CDR3 region has the DNA TGTGCCAGCAGTCTATCCGGGACTATCAGTCATACGCAGTATTTT. Translating it yields CASSLSGTISHTQYF.